This T cell receptor beta chain stems from a study of CD8+CD57+ T cells in acquired aplastic anemia. Study results and limitations: About 28 sequences, all CD8+ CDR3, were shared between patients and controls. Patients and healthy controls showed no significant CD8+ Simpson's diversity difference.

There are 18 residues in the CDR3. Germline assignment: CDR1 PRHDT and CDR2 FYEKMQ (reference sequence). Genomic DNA provided the template from which TCR beta VDJ and CDR3 profiles were obtained. TCRdb reprocessed the reads via MiXCR and lists one record per CDR3 protein. Of 200,000 to 250,000 distinct CDR3 sequences detected, 30% to 35% appear once; the ten largest clones hold more than 0.95%. In regard to this clonotype: Its antigen is unknown. A junction end diverges from the germline sequence, so it may reflect a read error.

The sample taken for sequencing was sorted CD4+, CD8+, or CD8+CD57+ T cells (not recorded which) from PBMCs. This TCR came from a human donor in good health, serving as a control. The V gene is TRBV13, the J gene TRBJ2-1; 9 nucleotides agree with TRBD1. The DNA for the CDR3 is TGTGCCGGCAGCTTAAAGGGGGCCGGGACAGGGTTATACGATGAGCAGTTCTTC. It specifies CAGSLKGAGTGLYDEQFF.